Below are 9 T cell receptor beta chains sequenced from a single sample in a study of cytomegalovirus exposure and HLA in healthy donors. The PCR employed 60 Vbeta primers together with 13 Jbeta primers. Sequenced by immunoSEQ multiplex PCR; TCRdb stores in-frame clones only, minus some. The table lists 200,000 to 250,000 clones. The sequenced material came from PBMCs. All receptors come from a woman in her 30s in good health and CMV-seropositive.

The V gene is TRBV9, the J gene TRBJ2-3, with D perhaps matching TRBD1 (6 bases). V was cut by 6 bases and J by 3 bases, with 20 bases left in between. Germline CDR1 reads SGDLS; CDR2 reads YYNGEE. The length of the CDR3 is 16 residues. The CDR3: CASNPHGGGSTDTQYF. The CDR3 region has the DNA TGTGCCAGCAACCCTCATGGGGGCGGGTCTACAGATACGCAGTATTTT.

This chain uses TRBV6-1 with TRBJ1-5; the D gene is possibly TRBD1 (6 bases). The CDR3 runs 15 residues. Germline V lookup: CDR1 MNHNS, CDR2 SASEGT. The V and J ends lost 4 bases and 7 bases respectively, with 17 bases between them. CDR3 protein: CASSVLQGSAQPQHF. In DNA form, the CDR3 reads TGTGCCAGCAGTGTTCTACAGGGATCCGCGCAGCCCCAGCATTTT.

The chain couples TRBV6-1 to TRBJ1-4, with 9 bases lining up with TRBD1. The CDR3 has 14 residues. V gave up 2 bases and J gave up 8 bases; unmatched junction bases: 3. Germline values: CDR1 MNHNS, CDR2 SASEGT. The CDR3 DNA reads as TGTGCCAGCAGTGAAAACAGGGGGCGGGAAAAACTGTTTTTT. Encoded protein: CASSENRGREKLFF.

The chain carries TRBV6-1 and TRBJ2-7; 7 positions match TRBD1. The V segment lost 7 bases and the J segment 2 bases; nucleotides outside the gene matches: 8. The CDR3 covers 14 residues. Germline CDR1 MNHNS, CDR2 SASEGT. The CDR3 nucleotides are TGTGCCAGCATTCCGGGACAGAGAGCCTACGAGCAGTACTTC. It translates to CASIPGQRAYEQYF.

CDR3 DNA sequence: TGTGCCAGCAGCGCACTAGCGGGGGGGGCAGATACGCAGTATTTT. Residues: CASSALAGGADTQYF. V gene TRBV9 combines with J gene TRBJ2-3, with TRBD2 matching 13 bases. Germline CDR1 is SGDLS and CDR2 is YYNGEE. This CDR3 is 15 amino acids long. J lost 4 bases, V lost 3 bases, and 2 bases had no gene match.

The rearrangement links TRBV10-3 to TRBJ2-1, with no clear D. V was clipped by 2 bases and J by 3 bases, with 5 bases between them. The CDR3 totals 13 residues. Looked up from germline, CDR1 is ENHRY and CDR2 is SYGVKD. The CDR3 loop is CAISEASYNEQFF. CDR3 DNA: TGTGCCATCAGTGAGGCCAGCTACAATGAGCAGTTCTTC.

This chain joins TRBV18 and TRBJ2-7, with D tentatively TRBD1 (6 bases). CDR3 length: 16 amino acids. Germline assignment: CDR1 KGHSH and CDR2 LQKENI. Trimming stripped 8 bases from V and 3 bases from J, with 23 bases between. The CDR3 region has the DNA TGTGCCAGCACTCCATCACAGCTACAGGGTTACTACGAGCAGTACTTC. As protein: CASTPSQLQGYYEQYF.

The chain has TRBV5-1 and TRBJ2-1, with 10 bases that match TRBD2. The CDR3 spans 15 residues. The germline gives CDR1 SGHRS, CDR2 YFSETQ. V lost 4 bases and J lost 7; bases outside the gene matches: 8. In DNA, the CDR3 is TGCGCCAGCAGCCCAAGCGGGGGGGCTGGTAATGAGCAGTTCTTC. Amino acid sequence: CASSPSGGAGNEQFF.

This rearrangement joins TRBV4-3 to TRBJ1-4; D remains unclear. Per germline, CDR1 LGHNA and CDR2 YSLEER. The CDR3 runs 13 residues. The ends were cut back, 3 bases at V and 6 bases at J, with 8 bases in the middle. In DNA form, the CDR3 reads TGCGCCAGCAGCCAGGTCGGGGATGAAAAACTGTTTTTT. Its translation: CASSQVGDEKLFF.